Presented here are 29 T cell receptor beta chains from one specimen sequenced in a study of blood T cell repertoires in COVID-19. Here immunoSEQ multiplex PCR was the method, and the copy in TCRdb shows in-frame clones only, minus some. The sample shows around 220,000 clones, more than 75% of them seen only once. Sequenced material: PBMCs or T cells enriched from blood (not recorded which). These receptors were taken from a woman in her 40s with acute COVID-19.

The chain employs TRBV5-4 and TRBJ1-5; D is perhaps TRBD1 (5 bases). Germline V lookup: CDR1 SGHNT, CDR2 YYREEE (reference sequence). Trimming cost V 1 base and J 5 bases, with 10 bases left between them. This CDR3 is built from 14 residues. The CDR3 coding sequence is TGTGCCAGCAGCTTGCAAGGGGCGCATCAGCCCCAGCATTTT. Encoded protein: CASSLQGAHQPQHF.

Written as DNA, the CDR3 is TGCAGTGCTCACAGTAACACTGAAGCTTTCTTT. It codes for CSAHSNTEAFF. V is TRBV20-1 and J is TRBJ1-1; D ambiguous. The V gene lost 5 bases and the J gene lost 2 bases, with 6 bases spanning the gap. The CDR3 length is 11 residues. CDR1 and CDR2 from the germline V gene are DFQATT and SNEGSKA (reference sequence).

V and J are TRBV5-1 and TRBJ1-2; possible D gene TRBD1, 6 bases. The CDR3 is 15 amino acids. Germline loops: CDR1 SGHRS, CDR2 YFSETQ. Trimming took 0 bases from V and 2 from J, leaving 11 bases between them. The CDR3 sequence: CASSLDWQGNYGYTF. For the CDR3, the DNA is TGCGCCAGCAGCTTGGATTGGCAGGGGAACTATGGCTACACCTTC.

Here the CDR3 DNA reads TGTGCCAGCAGTTTACGGCTAACAGGGGACTTAAACACTGAAGCTTTCTTT. Amino acids: CASSLRLTGDLNTEAFF. The rearrangement joins TRBV28 to TRBJ1-1; TRBD1 matches 7 bases. This CDR3 is 17 amino acids long. V shed 2 bases, J shed 2 bases, and the junction held 11 bases outside the gene matches. Germline V gives CDR1 MDHEN, CDR2 SYDVKM. Using reference TRBV28 and TRBJ1-1 for the parts outside the CDR3, the full variable domain is DVKVTQSSRYLVKRTGEKVFLECVQDMDHENMFWYRQDPGLGLRLIYFSYDVKMKEKGDIPEGYSVSREKKERFSLILESASTNQTSMYLCASSLRLTGDLNTEAFFGQGTRLTVV.

The chain links TRBV28 to TRBJ1-2; D is possibly TRBD1 (6 bases). From germline, CDR1 is MDHEN and CDR2 SYDVKM. The CDR3 runs 14 residues. V was shortened by 2 bases and J by 8 bases, with 15 bases between the two germline ends. The CDR3 spells CASSLAGERDGYTF. The CDR3 DNA is TGTGCCAGCAGTTTAGCAGGGGAAAGGGACGGCTACACCTTC.

Concerning this clone: Other DNA sequences of this sample code for an identical CDR3. This chain uses TRBV7-3 with TRBJ2-5; 7 nucleotides match TRBD2. V trimming: 5 bases; J trimming: 5 bases; junction bases outside the gene matches: 11. Germline CDR1 reads SGHTA; CDR2 reads FQGTGA. The CDR3 consists of 15 residues. The CDR3 nucleotides read TGTGCCAGCAGCCCCTTAGCGGGCGGGCTTGAGACCCAGTACTTC. Protein: CASSPLAGGLETQYF.

V gene TRBV5-8 combines with J gene TRBJ1-1; D perhaps matches TRBD1 (5 bases). The germline V gene encodes CDR1 SGHTS and CDR2 YDEGEE. The CDR3 has 12 residues. Trimming pared 10 bases from V and 3 bases from J, leaving 13 bases between. DNA of the CDR3: TGTGCCGCGTCTACGGGGGACACTGAAGCTTTCTTT. Protein: CAASTGDTEAFF. The variable domain in full, completed from reference TRBV5-8 and TRBJ1-1, reads EAGVTQSPTHLIKTRGQQATLRCSPISGHTSVYWYQQALGLGLQFLLWYDEGEERNRGNFPPRFSGRQFPNYSSELNVNALELEDSALYLCAASTGDTEAFFGQGTRLTVV.

In this sample, this clone turned up many times. This rearrangement joins TRBV9 to TRBJ1-1; tentative D call: TRBD1 (6 bases). The germline V gene has CDR1 SGDLS and CDR2 YYNGEE. V was shortened by 0 bases and J by 2 bases, with 11 bases between the two germline ends. The CDR3 consists of 15 residues. As DNA, the CDR3 is TGTGCCAGCAGCGTAGCCGACAGGCCCAACACTGAAGCTTTCTTT. It is translated as CASSVADRPNTEAFF.

This chain uses TRBV6-5 with TRBJ1-2; TRBD1 might be the D (6 bases). The V gene lost 6 bases and the J gene lost 7 bases, with 18 bases spanning the gap. The CDR3 contains 14 residues. Per germline, CDR1 MNHEY and CDR2 SVGAGI. CDR3 region: CASRDQGFLSGYTF. As DNA, the CDR3 is TGTGCCAGCAGGGATCAGGGGTTTTTAAGTGGCTACACCTTC.

This clone appeared a single time. This chain uses TRBV19 with TRBJ1-1; D gene ambiguous. Per the germline V gene, CDR1 is LNHDA and CDR2 is SQIVND (reference sequence). The CDR3 spans 13 residues. V was cut by 1 base and J by 1 base, with 4 bases left in between. Here the CDR3 reads CASSIGRNTEAFF. CDR3 DNA sequence: TGTGCCAGTAGTATAGGCAGGAACACTGAAGCTTTCTTT. Drawing the rest from reference TRBV19 and TRBJ1-1, the complete variable domain is DGGITQSPKYLFRKEGQNVTLSCEQNLNHDAMYWYRQDPGQGLRLIYYSQIVNDFQKGDIAEGYSVSREKKESFPLTVTSAQKNPTAFYLCASSIGRNTEAFFGQGTRLTVV.

The J gene is TRBJ2-2, the V gene TRBV5-8, with 8 bases matching TRBD2. This CDR3 contains 16 residues. Germline V lookup: CDR1 SGHTS, CDR2 YDEGEE. With 4 bases clipped from V and 4 bases from J, the junction kept 9 bases outside the gene matches. In DNA, the CDR3 is TGTGCCAGCAGCAACAGCCGGGCGGGGGGCACCGGGGAGCTGTTTTTT. Residues: CASSNSRAGGTGELFF.

CDR3 nucleotides: TGCGCCAGCAGCACTACAGGGGTCTATGGCTACACCTTC. This codes for CASSTTGVYGYTF. This chain connects TRBV4-1 to TRBJ1-2; 7 bases are a match to TRBD1. Per germline, CDR1 MGHRA and CDR2 YSYEKL. After removal of 5 bases from V and 4 bases from J, the junction contained 4 bases not matched to a gene. The CDR3 is made up of 13 amino acids.

The chain combines TRBV7-2 with TRBJ1-5; a weak D match, TRBD1 (5 bases). Germline V CDR1 and CDR2: SGHTA, FQGNSA. Between the trimmed V and J ends, which lost 5 bases and 3 bases, there was a span of 11 bases. This CDR3 is 14 amino acids long. The CDR3 DNA reads TGTGCCAGCAGCCCTGGGGGGACCAATCAGCCCCAGCATTTT. Its protein product is CASSPGGTNQPQHF. Combining the CDR3 with reference TRBV7-2 and TRBJ1-5 gives the whole variable domain GAGVSQSPSNKVTEKGKDVELRCDPISGHTALYWYRQSLGQGLEFLIYFQGNSAPDKSGLPSDRFSAERTGGSVSTLTIQRTQQEDSAVYLCASSPGGTNQPQHFGDGTRLSIL.

This clone was seen a single time. The chain employs TRBV19 and TRBJ2-5; TRBD1 matches 9 bases. Germline V gene sequence: CDR1 LNHDA, CDR2 SQIVND (reference sequence). V shed 6 bases, J shed 4 bases, and the junction held 9 bases outside the gene matches. This CDR3 comprises 15 residues. The CDR3 protein is CASSPNNRGRETQYF. CDR3 bases: TGTGCCAGTAGCCCTAACAACAGGGGGCGAGAGACCCAGTACTTC. The full variable domain, completed using reference TRBV19 and TRBJ2-5, is DGGITQSPKYLFRKEGQNVTLSCEQNLNHDAMYWYRQDPGQGLRLIYYSQIVNDFQKGDIAEGYSVSREKKESFPLTVTSAQKNPTAFYLCASSPNNRGRETQYFGPGTRLLVL.

The chain links TRBV5-1 to TRBJ1-1, with 8 bases aligning to TRBD1. After removal of 2 bases from V and 2 bases from J, the junction contained 2 bases not matched to a gene. Germline assignment: CDR1 SGHRS and CDR2 YFSETQ. There are 14 residues in the CDR3. For the CDR3, the DNA is TGCGCCAGCAGCTTCGGGACAGGCAACACTGAAGCTTTCTTT. Protein: CASSFGTGNTEAFF. Full variable domain (missing parts from reference TRBV5-1 and TRBJ1-1): KAGVTQTPRYLIKTRGQQVTLSCSPISGHRSVSWYQQTPGQGLQFLFEYFSETQRNKGNFPGRFSGRQFSNSRSEMNVSTLELGDSALYLCASSFGTGNTEAFFGQGTRLTVV.

The gene calls are TRBV24-1 and TRBJ1-2; no firm D call. V was trimmed by 7 bases and J by 4 bases, leaving 12 bases between them. The CDR3 loop spans 13 amino acids. Germline CDR1 KGHDR, CDR2 SFDVKD. The CDR3 reads CATSETMFYGYTF. CDR3 bases: TGTGCCACCAGCGAAACAATGTTCTATGGCTACACCTTC.

This clone was found a few times. The V gene is TRBV7-2, the J gene TRBJ2-3; 8 positions agree with TRBD1. The CDR3 extends over 14 amino acids. After removal of 5 bases from V and 5 bases from J, the junction contained 6 bases not matched to a gene. Germline lookup yields CDR1 SGHTA and CDR2 FQGNSA. CDR3 DNA: TGTGCCAGCAGCCGGACAGGGCGGGAAGATACGCAGTATTTT. This encodes CASSRTGREDTQYF.

The V call is TRBV5-1, the J call TRBJ1-1; 11 bases are shared with TRBD1. Trimming removed 5 bases from V and 5 bases from J; junction bases left unmatched: 5. Germline V CDR1 and CDR2: SGHRS, YFSETQ. The CDR3 has 14 amino acids. CDR3 coding DNA: TGCGCCAGCAGTGGGGACAGGGGGGTAACTGAAGCTTTCTTT. It yields the protein CASSGDRGVTEAFF.

Only a few counts were recorded for this clone. This chain uses TRBV4-3 with TRBJ2-1; TRBD2 matches at 9 bases. V lost 1 base to trimming and J lost 9 bases; unmatched junction nucleotides: 7. CDR1 LGHNA and CDR2 YSLEER come from the germline V gene. The CDR3 has 15 amino acids. The CDR3 bases are TGCGCCAGCAGCCAAGTGTCTAGCGGGGCCAGTGAGCAGTTCTTC. Protein sequence: CASSQVSSGASEQFF.

A single count supports this clone. V is TRBV6-5 and J is TRBJ1-3, with TRBD1 as a possible D gene (5 bases). V was cut by 0 bases and J by 3 bases, with 9 bases left in between. The CDR3 loop spans 15 amino acids. The germline V gene encodes CDR1 MNHEY and CDR2 SVGAGI. In DNA, the CDR3 is TGTGCCAGCAGTTACTCCAGGGAAGGTGGAAACACCATATATTTT. This gives the protein CASSYSREGGNTIYF.

The chain joins TRBV6-1 to TRBJ1-2; D call uncertain. This CDR3 contains 14 residues. From germline, CDR1 is MNHNS and CDR2 SASEGT. The V end lost 2 bases, the J end lost 0 bases, and 7 bases lay between the germline ends. CDR3 sequence reads: CASSERGPNYGYTF. The DNA of the CDR3 is TGTGCCAGCAGTGAACGGGGTCCTAACTATGGCTACACCTTC.

The V and J genes are TRBV7-8 and TRBJ1-2; tentative D call: TRBD1 (6 bases). Between the trimmed V and J ends, which lost 4 bases and 4 bases, there was a span of 13 bases. Germline V gene lookup returns CDR1 SGHVS and CDR2 FQNEAQ. This CDR3 contains 14 residues. The CDR3 sequence: CASSSQTGVYGYTF. CDR3 sequence (DNA): TGTGCCAGCAGCTCACAGACAGGCGTCTATGGCTACACCTTC.

The chain carries TRBV15 and TRBJ1-6; 7 nucleotides align to TRBD1. Germline assignment: CDR1 LNHNV and CDR2 YYDKDF (reference sequence). The trim removed 1 base at V and 6 bases at J, leaving 6 bases unmatched. The length of the CDR3 is 16 residues. The CDR3 DNA sequence: TGTGCCACCAGCAGAGCTGTTGGGACAGCTAATTCACCCCTCCACTTT. Protein sequence: CATSRAVGTANSPLHF.

The J gene is TRBJ2-7, the V gene TRBV29-1, with TRBD1 as a possible D gene (6 bases). CDR3 length: 15 amino acids. Trimming took 3 bases from V and 4 from J, leaving 19 bases between them. Germline V gene sequence: CDR1 SQVTM, CDR2 ANQGSEA. The CDR3 sequence: CSVENPTGHPYEQYF. In DNA form, the CDR3 reads TGCAGCGTTGAGAACCCCACGGGACACCCTTACGAGCAGTACTTC.

The chain recombines TRBV19 with TRBJ1-1; D is unclear. Germline CDR1 reads LNHDA; CDR2 reads SQIVND (reference sequence). The length of the CDR3 is 13 residues. V was cut by 3 bases and J by 6 bases, with 11 bases left in between. The CDR3 region has the DNA TGTGCCAGTAGTATTGCTTCGGGGTCTGAAGCTTTCTTT. It yields the protein CASSIASGSEAFF.

The DNA of the CDR3 is TGCGCCAGCAGCCAACAGGGGGCTCGGGAAAAACTGTTTTTT. It encodes CASSQQGAREKLFF. This chain connects TRBV5-1 to TRBJ1-4, with TRBD1 identical over 9 bases. Trimming removed 4 bases from V and 8 bases from J; junction bases left unmatched: 6. Per germline, CDR1 SGHRS and CDR2 YFSETQ. The CDR3 has 14 residues.

The chain couples TRBV5-1 to TRBJ2-5; D possibly corresponds to TRBD1 (6 bases). V dropped 0 bases and J dropped 5 bases, with 20 bases sitting between them. Germline V gene lookup returns CDR1 SGHRS and CDR2 YFSETQ. The CDR3 loop spans 17 amino acids. CDR3 in DNA: TGCGCCAGCAGCTTGGCCGGACAGACAGTCTTTCGGGAGACCCAGTACTTC. As protein: CASSLAGQTVFRETQYF.

This chain uses TRBV9 with TRBJ1-3; 7 bases agree with TRBD1. The germline CDR1 and CDR2 sequences are SGDLS and YYNGEE. The length of the CDR3 is 16 residues. V was clipped by 4 bases and J by 0 bases; unmatched bases: 7. Written as DNA, the CDR3 is TGTGCCAGCAGCAAACAGGGGCCCTACTCTGGAAACACCATATATTTT. Residues: CASSKQGPYSGNTIYF. Filled out from reference TRBV9 and TRBJ1-3, the complete variable domain reads DSGVTQTPKHLITATGQRVTLRCSPRSGDLSVYWYQQSLDQGLQFLIQYYNGEERAKGNILERFSAQQFPDLHSELNLSSLELGDSALYFCASSKQGPYSGNTIYFGEGSWLTVV.

The chain has TRBV7-9 and TRBJ2-1, with D possibly TRBD1 on 6 matching bases. Trimming removed 0 bases at V and 4 bases at J, with 7 bases between. The CDR3 sequence is 14 residues long. Germline CDR1 is SEHNR and CDR2 is FQNEAQ (reference sequence). CDR3 in amino acids: CASSLAGTYNEQFF. The CDR3 DNA sequence: TGTGCCAGCAGCTTAGCTGGGACATACAATGAGCAGTTCTTC.